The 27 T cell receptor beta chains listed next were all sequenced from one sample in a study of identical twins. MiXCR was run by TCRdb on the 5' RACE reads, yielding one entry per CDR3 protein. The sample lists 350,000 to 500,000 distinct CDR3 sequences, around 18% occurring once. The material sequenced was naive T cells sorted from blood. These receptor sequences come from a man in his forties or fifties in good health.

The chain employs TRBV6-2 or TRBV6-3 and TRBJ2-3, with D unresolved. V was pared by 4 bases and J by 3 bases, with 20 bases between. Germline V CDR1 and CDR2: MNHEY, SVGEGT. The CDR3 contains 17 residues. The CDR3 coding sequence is TGTGCCAGCAGTTTTCCCGGCCCACTTCTGGGGACAGATACGCAGTATTTT. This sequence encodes CASSFPGPLLGTDTQYF.

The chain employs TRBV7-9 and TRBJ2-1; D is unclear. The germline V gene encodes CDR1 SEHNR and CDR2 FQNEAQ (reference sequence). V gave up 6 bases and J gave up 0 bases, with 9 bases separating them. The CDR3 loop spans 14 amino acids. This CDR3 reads CASRFGSSYNEQFF. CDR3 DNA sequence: TGTGCCAGCAGATTCGGCAGCTCCTACAATGAGCAGTTCTTC.

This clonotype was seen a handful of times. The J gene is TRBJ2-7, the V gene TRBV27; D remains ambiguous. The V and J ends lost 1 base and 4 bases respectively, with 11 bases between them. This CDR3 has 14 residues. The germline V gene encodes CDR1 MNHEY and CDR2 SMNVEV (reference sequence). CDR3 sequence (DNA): TGTGCCAGCAGTTTATACGGCTCAGGATACGAGCAGTACTTC. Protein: CASSLYGSGYEQYF.

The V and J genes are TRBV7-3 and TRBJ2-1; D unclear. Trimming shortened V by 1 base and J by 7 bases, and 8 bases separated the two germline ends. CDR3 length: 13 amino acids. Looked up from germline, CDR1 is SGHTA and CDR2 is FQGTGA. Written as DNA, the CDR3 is TGTGCCAGCAGCTTAATTTTTGGGAATGAGCAGTTCTTC. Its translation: CASSLIFGNEQFF.

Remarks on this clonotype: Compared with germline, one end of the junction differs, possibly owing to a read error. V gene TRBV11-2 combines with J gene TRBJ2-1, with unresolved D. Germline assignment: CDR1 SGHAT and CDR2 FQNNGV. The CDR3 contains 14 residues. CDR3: CASGLVTKYNEQFF. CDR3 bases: TGTGCCAGCGGCTTAGTGACGAAGTACAATGAGCAGTTCTTC.

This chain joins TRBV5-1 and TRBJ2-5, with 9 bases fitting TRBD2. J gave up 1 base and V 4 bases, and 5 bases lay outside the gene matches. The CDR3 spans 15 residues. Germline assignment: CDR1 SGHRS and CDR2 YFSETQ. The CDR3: CASSAGTSLQETQYF. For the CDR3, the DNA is TGCGCCAGCAGCGCAGGGACTAGCCTCCAAGAGACCCAGTACTTC.

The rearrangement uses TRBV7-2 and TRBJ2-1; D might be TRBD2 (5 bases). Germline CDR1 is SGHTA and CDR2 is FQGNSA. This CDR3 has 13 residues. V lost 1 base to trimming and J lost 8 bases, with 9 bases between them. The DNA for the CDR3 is TGTGCCAGCAGCTTAGTTCGGGATGATGAGCAGTTCTTC. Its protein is CASSLVRDDEQFF.

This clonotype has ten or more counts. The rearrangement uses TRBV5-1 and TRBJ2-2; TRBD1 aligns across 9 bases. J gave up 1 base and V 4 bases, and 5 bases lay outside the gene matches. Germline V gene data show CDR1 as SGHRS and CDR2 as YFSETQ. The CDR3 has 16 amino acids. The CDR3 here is CASSSGQGRNTGELFF. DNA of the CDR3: TGCGCCAGCAGCAGCGGACAGGGGAGGAACACCGGGGAGCTGTTTTTT.

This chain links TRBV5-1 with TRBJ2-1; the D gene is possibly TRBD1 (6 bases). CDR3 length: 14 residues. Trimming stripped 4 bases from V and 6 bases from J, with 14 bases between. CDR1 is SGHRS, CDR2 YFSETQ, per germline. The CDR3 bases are TGCGCCAGCAGCCAGCAACAGGGCCCCAATGAGCAGTTCTTC. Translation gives CASSQQQGPNEQFF.

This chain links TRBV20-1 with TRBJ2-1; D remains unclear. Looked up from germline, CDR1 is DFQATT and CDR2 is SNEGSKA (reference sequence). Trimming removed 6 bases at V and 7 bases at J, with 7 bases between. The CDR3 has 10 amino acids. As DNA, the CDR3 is TGCAGTGCGGAAGGGAATGAGCAGTTCTTC. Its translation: CSAEGNEQFF.

CDR3: CASSLAGTALYGYTF. The CDR3 DNA reads as TGTGCCAGCAGCTTAGCGGGGACGGCTCTCTATGGCTACACCTTC. The rearrangement uses TRBV7-2 and TRBJ1-2, with D possibly being TRBD1 (5 bases). The germline V gene has CDR1 SGHTA and CDR2 FQGNSA. Trimming shortened V by 0 bases and J by 4 bases, and 12 bases separated the two germline ends. The CDR3 runs to 15 residues.

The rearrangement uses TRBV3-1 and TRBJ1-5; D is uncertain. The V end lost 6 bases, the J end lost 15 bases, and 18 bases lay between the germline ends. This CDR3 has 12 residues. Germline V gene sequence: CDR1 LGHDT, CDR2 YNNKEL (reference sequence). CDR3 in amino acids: CASSQRMGQLHF. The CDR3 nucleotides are TGTGCCAGCAGTCAGAGGATGGGTCAATTGCATTTT.

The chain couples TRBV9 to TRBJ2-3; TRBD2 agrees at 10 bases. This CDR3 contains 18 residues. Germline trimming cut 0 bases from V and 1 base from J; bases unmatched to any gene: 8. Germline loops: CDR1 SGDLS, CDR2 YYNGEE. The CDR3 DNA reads TGTGCCAGCAGCGTAGCCCCGGCTAGCGGGAGTGGCACAGATACGCAGTATTTT. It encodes CASSVAPASGSGTDTQYF.

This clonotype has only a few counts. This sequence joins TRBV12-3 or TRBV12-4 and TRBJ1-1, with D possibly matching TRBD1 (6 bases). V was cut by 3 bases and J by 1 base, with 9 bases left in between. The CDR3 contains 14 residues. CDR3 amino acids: CASSFARGNTEAFF. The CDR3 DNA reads TGTGCCAGCAGTTTTGCCAGGGGGAACACTGAAGCTTTCTTT.

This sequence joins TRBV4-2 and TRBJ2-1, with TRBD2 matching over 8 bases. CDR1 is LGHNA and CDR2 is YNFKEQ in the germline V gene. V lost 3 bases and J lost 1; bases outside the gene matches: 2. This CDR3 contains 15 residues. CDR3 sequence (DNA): TGTGCCAGCAGCCAGACTAGCGAATCCTACAATGAGCAGTTCTTC. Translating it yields CASSQTSESYNEQFF.

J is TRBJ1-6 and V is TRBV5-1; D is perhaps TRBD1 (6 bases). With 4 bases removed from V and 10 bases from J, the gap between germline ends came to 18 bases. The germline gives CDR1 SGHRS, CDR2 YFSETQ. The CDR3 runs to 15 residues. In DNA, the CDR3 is TGCGCCAGCAGCGACCGACTGGACAGTGGGTCACCCCTCCACTTT. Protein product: CASSDRLDSGSPLHF.

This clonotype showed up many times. CDR3 loop: CASSGLAPNTGELFF. CDR3 bases: TGTGCCAGCTCAGGACTAGCGCCGAACACCGGGGAGCTGTTTTTT. The chain is built from TRBV18 and TRBJ2-2, with 9 bases fitting TRBD2. V lost 5 bases to trimming and J lost 0 bases; unmatched junction nucleotides: 1. The CDR3 spans 15 residues. Germline V gives CDR1 KGHSH, CDR2 LQKENI.

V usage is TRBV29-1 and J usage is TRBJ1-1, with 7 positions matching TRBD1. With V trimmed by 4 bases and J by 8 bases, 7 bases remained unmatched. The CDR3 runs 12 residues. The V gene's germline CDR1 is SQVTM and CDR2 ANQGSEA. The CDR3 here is CSVASGTAEAFF. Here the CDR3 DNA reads TGCAGCGTTGCTTCCGGGACAGCAGAAGCTTTCTTT.

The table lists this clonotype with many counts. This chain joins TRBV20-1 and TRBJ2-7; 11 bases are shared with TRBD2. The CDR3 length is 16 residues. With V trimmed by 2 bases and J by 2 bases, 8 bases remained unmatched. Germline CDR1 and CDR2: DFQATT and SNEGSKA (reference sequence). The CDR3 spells CSARRPGLAVTYEQYF. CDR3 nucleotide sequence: TGCAGTGCTAGACGACCGGGACTAGCGGTGACCTACGAGCAGTACTTC.

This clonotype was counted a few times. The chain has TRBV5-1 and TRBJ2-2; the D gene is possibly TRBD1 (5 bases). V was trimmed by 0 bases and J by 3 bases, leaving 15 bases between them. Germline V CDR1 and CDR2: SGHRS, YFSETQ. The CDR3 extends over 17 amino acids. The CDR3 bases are TGCGCCAGCAGCTTGGCCGCTAGGGGCGTGGACACCGGGGAGCTGTTTTTT. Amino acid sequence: CASSLAARGVDTGELFF.

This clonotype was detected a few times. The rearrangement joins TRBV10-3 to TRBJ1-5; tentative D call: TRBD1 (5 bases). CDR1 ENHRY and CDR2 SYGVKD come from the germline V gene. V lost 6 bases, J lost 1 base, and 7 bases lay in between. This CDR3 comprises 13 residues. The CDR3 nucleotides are TGTGCCATCAGCAACAGGAGCAATCAGCCCCAGCATTTT. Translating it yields CAISNRSNQPQHF.

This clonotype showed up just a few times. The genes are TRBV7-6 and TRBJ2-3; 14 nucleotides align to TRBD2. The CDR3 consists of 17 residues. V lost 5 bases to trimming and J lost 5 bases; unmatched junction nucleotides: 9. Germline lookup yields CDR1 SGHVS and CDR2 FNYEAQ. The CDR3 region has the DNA TGTGCCAGCAGCACCCTGACTAGCGGGAGGGCGGGAGATACGCAGTATTTT. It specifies CASSTLTSGRAGDTQYF.

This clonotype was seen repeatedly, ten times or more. The CDR3 DNA follows: TGTGCCAGCAGCAGAGGGGGCGCGGGAGAGACCCAGTACTTC. This encodes CASSRGGAGETQYF. The chain recombines TRBV5-6 with TRBJ2-5; 7 nucleotides match TRBD1. The V segment lost 4 bases and the J segment 4 bases; nucleotides outside the gene matches: 7. Germline V CDR1 and CDR2: SGHDT, YYEEEE. The CDR3 covers 14 residues. The entire variable domain, with the rest obtained from reference TRBV5-6 and TRBJ2-5, is as follows: DAGVTQSPTHLIKTRGQQVTLRCSPKSGHDTVSWYQQALGQGPQFIFQYYEEEERQRGNFPDRFSGHQFPNYSSELNVNALLLGDSALYLCASSRGGAGETQYFGPGTRLLVL.

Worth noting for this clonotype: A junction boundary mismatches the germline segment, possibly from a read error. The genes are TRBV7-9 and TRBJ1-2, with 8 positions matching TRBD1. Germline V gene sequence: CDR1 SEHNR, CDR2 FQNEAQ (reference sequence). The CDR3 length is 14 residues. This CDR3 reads CASSPSGQGYGSTF. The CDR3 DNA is TGTGCCAGCAGCCCTTCAGGACAGGGCTATGGCTCCACCTTC.

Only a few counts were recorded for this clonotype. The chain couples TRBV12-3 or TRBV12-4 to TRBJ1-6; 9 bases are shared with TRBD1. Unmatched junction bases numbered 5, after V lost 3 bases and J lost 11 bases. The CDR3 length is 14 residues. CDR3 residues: CASSLGTGTAPLHF. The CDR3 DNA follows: TGTGCCAGCAGTTTGGGGACAGGGACGGCACCCCTCCACTTT.

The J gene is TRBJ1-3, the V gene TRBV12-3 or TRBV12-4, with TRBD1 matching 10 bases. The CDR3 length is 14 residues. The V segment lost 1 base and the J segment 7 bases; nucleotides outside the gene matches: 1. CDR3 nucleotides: TGTGCCAGCAGTTTAGGGGACAGGGGTAACACCATATATTTT. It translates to CASSLGDRGNTIYF.

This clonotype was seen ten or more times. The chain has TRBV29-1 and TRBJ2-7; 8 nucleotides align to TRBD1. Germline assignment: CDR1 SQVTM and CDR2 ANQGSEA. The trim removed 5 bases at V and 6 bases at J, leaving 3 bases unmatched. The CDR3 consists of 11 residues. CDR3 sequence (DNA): TGCAGCGTTACTGACAGGGGCGAGCAGTACTTC. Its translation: CSVTDRGEQYF.